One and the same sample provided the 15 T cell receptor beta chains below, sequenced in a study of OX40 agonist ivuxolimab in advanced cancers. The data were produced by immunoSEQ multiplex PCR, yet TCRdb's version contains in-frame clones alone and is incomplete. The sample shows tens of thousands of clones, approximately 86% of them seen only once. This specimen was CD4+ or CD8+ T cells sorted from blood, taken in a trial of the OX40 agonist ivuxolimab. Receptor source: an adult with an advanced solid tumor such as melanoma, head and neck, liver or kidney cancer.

CDR3: CASSLDTGSYEQYF. The CDR3 nucleotides read TGTGCCAGCAGCTTAGATACTGGATCCTACGAGCAGTACTTC. The chain uses TRBV7-6 and TRBJ2-7; D gene unclear. CDR3 length: 14 residues. Trimming pared 1 base from V and 1 base from J, leaving 8 bases between. The germline V gene encodes CDR1 SGHVS and CDR2 FNYEAQ.

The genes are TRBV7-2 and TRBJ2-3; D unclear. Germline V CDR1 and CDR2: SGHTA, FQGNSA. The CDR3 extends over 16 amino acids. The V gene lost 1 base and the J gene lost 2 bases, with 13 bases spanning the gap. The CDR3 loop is CASSLGVSQNTDTQYF. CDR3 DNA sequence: TGTGCCAGCAGCTTAGGGGTTTCACAGAACACAGATACGCAGTATTTT.

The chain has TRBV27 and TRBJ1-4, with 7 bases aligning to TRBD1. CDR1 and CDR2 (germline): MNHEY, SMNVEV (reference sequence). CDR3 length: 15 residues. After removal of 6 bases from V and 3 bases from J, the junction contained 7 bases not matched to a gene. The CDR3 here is CASRQGQAPNEKLFF. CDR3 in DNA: TGTGCCAGCAGGCAAGGACAGGCCCCTAATGAAAAACTGTTTTTT.

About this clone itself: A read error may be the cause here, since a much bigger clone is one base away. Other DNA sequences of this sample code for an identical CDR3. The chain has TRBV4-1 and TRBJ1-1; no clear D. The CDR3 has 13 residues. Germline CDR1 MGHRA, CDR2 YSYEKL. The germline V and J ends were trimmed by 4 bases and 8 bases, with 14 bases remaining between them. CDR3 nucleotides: TGCGCCAGCAGCCGGGGAGGTGTAGCCGAAGCTTTCTTT. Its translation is CASSRGGVAEAFF.

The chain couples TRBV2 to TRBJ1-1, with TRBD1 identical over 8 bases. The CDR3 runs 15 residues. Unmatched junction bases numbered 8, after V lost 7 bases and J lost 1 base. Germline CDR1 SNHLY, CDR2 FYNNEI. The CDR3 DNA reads TGTGCCAGCAAATTCCAGGGGGCGCCGAACACTGAAGCTTTCTTT. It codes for CASKFQGAPNTEAFF.

This CDR3 is CASSLGGSGITVGSVQYF. For the CDR3, the DNA is TGTGCCAGCAGCTTAGGGGGTAGCGGGATCACCGTGGGATCAGTGCAGTACTTC. This rearrangement joins TRBV7-9 to TRBJ2-7; 8 bases are shared with TRBD2. With V trimmed by 1 base and J by 9 bases, 20 bases remained unmatched. CDR3 length: 18 amino acids. Germline V lookup: CDR1 SEHNR, CDR2 FQNEAQ (reference sequence).

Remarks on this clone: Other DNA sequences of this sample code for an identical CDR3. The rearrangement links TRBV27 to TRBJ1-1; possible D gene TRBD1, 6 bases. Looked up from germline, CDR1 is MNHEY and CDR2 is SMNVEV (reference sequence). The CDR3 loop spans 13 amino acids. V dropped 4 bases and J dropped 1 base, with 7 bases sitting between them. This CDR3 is CASSYRENTEAFF. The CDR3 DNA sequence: TGTGCCAGCAGTTACAGGGAGAACACTGAAGCTTTCTTT.

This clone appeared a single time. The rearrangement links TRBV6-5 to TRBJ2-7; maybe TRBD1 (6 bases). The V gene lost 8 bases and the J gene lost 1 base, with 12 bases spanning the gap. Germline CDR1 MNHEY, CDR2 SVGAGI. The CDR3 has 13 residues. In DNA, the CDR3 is TGTGCCAGCGCCCCAGGGGCATCCTACGAGCAGTACTTC. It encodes CASAPGASYEQYF.

The CDR3 reads CASSQRLMVNTGELFF. The DNA for the CDR3 is TGTGCCAGCAGCCAAAGGTTGATGGTGAACACCGGGGAGCTGTTTTTT. V is TRBV7-9 and J is TRBJ2-2; D gene unclear. The CDR3 loop spans 16 amino acids. The germline CDR1 and CDR2 sequences are SEHNR and FQNEAQ (reference sequence). The V end lost 5 bases, the J end lost 1 base, and 14 bases lay between the germline ends.

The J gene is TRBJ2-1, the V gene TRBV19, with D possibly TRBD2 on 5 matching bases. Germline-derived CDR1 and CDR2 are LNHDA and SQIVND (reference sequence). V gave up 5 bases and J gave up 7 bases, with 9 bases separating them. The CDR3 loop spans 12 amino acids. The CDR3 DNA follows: TGTGCCAGTAGTTCCCGGGGTAATGAGCAGTTCTTC. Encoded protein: CASSSRGNEQFF. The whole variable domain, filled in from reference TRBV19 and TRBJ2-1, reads DGGITQSPKYLFRKEGQNVTLSCEQNLNHDAMYWYRQDPGQGLRLIYYSQIVNDFQKGDIAEGYSVSREKKESFPLTVTSAQKNPTAFYLCASSSRGNEQFFGPGTRLTVL.

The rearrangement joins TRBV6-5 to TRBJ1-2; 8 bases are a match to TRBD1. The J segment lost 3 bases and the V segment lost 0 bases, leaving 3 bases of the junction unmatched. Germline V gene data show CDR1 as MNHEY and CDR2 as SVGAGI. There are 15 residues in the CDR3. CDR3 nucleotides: TGTGCCAGCAGTTACTCGGCGGACAGGGACTATGGCTACACCTTC. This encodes CASSYSADRDYGYTF.

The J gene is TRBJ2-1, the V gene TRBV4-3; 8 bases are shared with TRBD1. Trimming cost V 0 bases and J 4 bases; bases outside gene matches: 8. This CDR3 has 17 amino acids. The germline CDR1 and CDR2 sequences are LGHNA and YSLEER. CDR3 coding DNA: TGCGCCAGCAGCCAAGATCAGGACAGGGTCTCGTACAATGAGCAGTTCTTC. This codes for CASSQDQDRVSYNEQFF.

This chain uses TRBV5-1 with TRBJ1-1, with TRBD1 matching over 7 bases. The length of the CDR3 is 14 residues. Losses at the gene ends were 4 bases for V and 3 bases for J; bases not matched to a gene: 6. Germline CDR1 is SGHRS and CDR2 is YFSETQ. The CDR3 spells CASSITGVDTEAFF. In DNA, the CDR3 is TGCGCCAGCAGCATAACAGGGGTCGACACTGAAGCTTTCTTT. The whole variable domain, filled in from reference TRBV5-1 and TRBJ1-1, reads KAGVTQTPRYLIKTRGQQVTLSCSPISGHRSVSWYQQTPGQGLQFLFEYFSETQRNKGNFPGRFSGRQFSNSRSEMNVSTLELGDSALYLCASSITGVDTEAFFGQGTRLTVV.

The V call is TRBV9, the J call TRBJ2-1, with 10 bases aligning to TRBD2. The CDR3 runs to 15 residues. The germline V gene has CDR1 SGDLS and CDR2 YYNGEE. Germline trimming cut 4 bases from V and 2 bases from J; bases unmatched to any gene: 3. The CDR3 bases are TGTGCCAGCAGCTTGGGACTAGCGACCTACAATGAGCAGTTCTTC. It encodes CASSLGLATYNEQFF.

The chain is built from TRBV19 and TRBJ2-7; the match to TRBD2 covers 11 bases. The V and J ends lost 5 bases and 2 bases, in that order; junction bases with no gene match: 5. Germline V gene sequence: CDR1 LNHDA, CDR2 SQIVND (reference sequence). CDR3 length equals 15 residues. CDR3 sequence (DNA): TGTGCCAGTAGTTACGGACTAGCGGGTGCCTACGAGCAGTACTTC. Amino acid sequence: CASSYGLAGAYEQYF. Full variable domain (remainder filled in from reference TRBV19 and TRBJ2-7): DGGITQSPKYLFRKEGQNVTLSCEQNLNHDAMYWYRQDPGQGLRLIYYSQIVNDFQKGDIAEGYSVSREKKESFPLTVTSAQKNPTAFYLCASSYGLAGAYEQYFGPGTRLTVT.